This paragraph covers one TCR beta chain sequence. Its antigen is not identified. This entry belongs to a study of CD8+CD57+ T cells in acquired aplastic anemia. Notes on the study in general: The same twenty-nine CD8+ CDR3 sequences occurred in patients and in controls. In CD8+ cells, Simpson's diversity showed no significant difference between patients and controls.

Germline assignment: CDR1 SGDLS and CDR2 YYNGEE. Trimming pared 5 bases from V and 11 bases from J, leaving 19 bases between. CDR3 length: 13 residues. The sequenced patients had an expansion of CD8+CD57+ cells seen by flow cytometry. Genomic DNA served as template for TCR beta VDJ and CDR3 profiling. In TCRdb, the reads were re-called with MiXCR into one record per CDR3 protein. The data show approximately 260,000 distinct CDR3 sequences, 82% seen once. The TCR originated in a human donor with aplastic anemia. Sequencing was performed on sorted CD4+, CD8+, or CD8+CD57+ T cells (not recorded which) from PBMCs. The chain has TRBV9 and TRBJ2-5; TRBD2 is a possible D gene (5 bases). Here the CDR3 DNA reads TGTGCCAGCAGTTTCCGAGGGAAAGTGACGCAGTACTTC. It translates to CASSFRGKVTQYF.